These 20 T cell receptor beta chains were all obtained from the same sample, sequenced in a study of blood T cell repertoires in COVID-19. Only in-frame clones appear in the TCRdb table, and some are missing; sequencing was by immunoSEQ multiplex PCR. The data hold hundreds of thousands of clones, with over 80% observed a single time. Material: peripheral blood. Receptors were obtained from a woman under 30 with acute or convalescent COVID-19.

The chain has TRBV4-3 and TRBJ2-2; possible D gene TRBD1, 5 bases. V lost 1 base and J lost 4, with 7 bases in between. The CDR3 has 14 residues. CDR1 is LGHNA and CDR2 is YSLEER in the germline V gene. The CDR3: CASSQAGPTGELFF. The CDR3, as DNA: TGCGCCAGCAGCCAAGCAGGGCCCACCGGGGAGCTGTTTTTT.

The rearrangement uses TRBV7-9 and TRBJ1-1; 7 bases agree with TRBD1. V lost 5 bases to trimming and J lost 5 bases; unmatched junction nucleotides: 11. CDR1 and CDR2 (germline): SEHNR, FQNEAQ (reference sequence). CDR3 length equals 15 residues. The CDR3 sequence is CASSRQNRGSTEAFF. CDR3 bases: TGTGCCAGCAGCCGCCAGAACAGGGGTAGTACTGAAGCTTTCTTT.

This chain uses TRBV25-1 with TRBJ1-4; no clear D gene. Trimming removed 8 bases at V and 4 bases at J, with 17 bases between. Germline V CDR1 and CDR2: MGHDK, SYGVNS. This CDR3 is 15 amino acids long. CDR3 nucleotides: TGTGCCAGCTCAGCGATCGATCGTAATAATGAAAAACTGTTTTTT. Translation: CASSAIDRNNEKLFF.

About this clone: Additional DNA sequences in this sample encode the identical CDR3. This chain links TRBV6-5 with TRBJ1-2; D unclear. The CDR3 loop spans 13 amino acids. CDR1 is MNHEY, CDR2 SVGAGI, per germline. V gave up 6 bases and J gave up 2 bases, with 10 bases separating them. Written as DNA, the CDR3 is TGTGCCAGCAGCAGAACAGAAAACTATGGCTACACCTTC. This encodes CASSRTENYGYTF.

V is TRBV7-7 and J is TRBJ1-1; no firm D call. CDR3 length equals 13 residues. Trimming removed 4 bases at V and 1 base at J, with 7 bases between. From germline, CDR1 is SSHAT and CDR2 FNYEAQ (reference sequence). The CDR3 region is CASSYSENTEAFF. CDR3 nucleotides: TGTGCCAGCAGCTATTCAGAGAACACTGAAGCTTTCTTT. The variable domain in full, completed from reference TRBV7-7 and TRBJ1-1, reads GAGVSQSPRYKVTKRGQDVTLRCDPISSHATLYWYQQALGQGPEFLTYFNYEAQPDKSGLPSDRFSAERPEGSISTLTIQRTEQRDSAMYRCASSYSENTEAFFGQGTRLTVV.

This rearrangement joins TRBV7-2 to TRBJ2-2; D remains unclear. V lost 5 bases, J lost 2 bases, and 12 bases lay in between. Germline-derived CDR1 and CDR2 are SGHTA and FQGNSA. The length of the CDR3 is 15 residues. Here the CDR3 DNA reads TGTGCCAGCAGCCCCGGGTTAACAAACACCGGGGAGCTGTTTTTT. Its translation is CASSPGLTNTGELFF.

CDR3 loop: CASSRIPARGGTEAFF. In nucleotides, the CDR3 is TGTGCCAGCAGCCGCATACCGGCCAGGGGCGGCACTGAAGCTTTCTTT. V is TRBV11-2 and J is TRBJ1-1; tentatively, D is TRBD1 (6 bases). Germline V gene sequence: CDR1 SGHAT, CDR2 FQNNGV. This CDR3 has 16 amino acids. V was trimmed by 5 bases and J by 4 bases, leaving 20 bases between them.

The chain has TRBV7-2 and TRBJ2-1, with D possibly being TRBD2 (5 bases). In germline, CDR1 is SGHTA, CDR2 FQGNSA. Trimming pared 3 bases from V and 8 bases from J, leaving 14 bases between. The CDR3 length is 14 residues. CDR3 in amino acids: CASSFSPTGDEQFF. DNA of the CDR3: TGTGCCAGCAGCTTTTCCCCCACCGGGGATGAGCAGTTCTTC.

This chain joins TRBV29-1 and TRBJ1-3; TRBD1 agrees at 8 bases. The CDR3 length is 14 residues. The ends lost 7 bases at V and 3 bases at J; junction bases unmatched: 8. The germline V gene has CDR1 SQVTM and CDR2 ANQGSEA. The CDR3 DNA follows: TGCAGCGCACTACAGGGGGTCGATGGAAACACCATATATTTT. It translates to CSALQGVDGNTIYF. Based on the CDR3 plus reference TRBV29-1 and TRBJ1-3, the full variable domain is SAVISQKPSRDICQRGTSLTIQCQVDSQVTMMFWYRQQPGQSLTLIATANQGSEATYESGFVIDKFPISRPNLTFSTLTVSNMSPEDSSIYLCSALQGVDGNTIYFGEGSWLTVV.

The genes are TRBV10-2 and TRBJ1-2, with D possibly TRBD1 on 6 matching bases. The CDR3 runs to 12 residues. V gave up 7 bases and J gave up 3 bases, with 9 bases separating them. Germline loops: CDR1 WSHSY, CDR2 SAAADI. The CDR3 nucleotides are TGCGCCAGCACGAACAGGGACTATGGCTACACCTTC. Its protein product is CASTNRDYGYTF.

J is TRBJ1-1 and V is TRBV6-5, with D possibly TRBD1 on 6 matching bases. CDR3 size: 15 residues. Germline CDR1 is MNHEY and CDR2 is SVGAGI. V lost 0 bases and J lost 3, with 11 bases in between. CDR3 region: CASSYSQGLDTEAFF. The CDR3 DNA follows: TGTGCCAGCAGTTACTCGCAGGGGCTGGACACTGAAGCTTTCTTT.

The CDR3 sequence: CASSLDRGRNQPQHF. Written as DNA, the CDR3 is TGTGCCAGCAGCCTAGACAGGGGCCGCAATCAGCCCCAGCATTTT. V and J are TRBV7-2 and TRBJ1-5; 8 bases agree with TRBD1. Germline lookup yields CDR1 SGHTA and CDR2 FQGNSA. Trimming removed 5 bases from V and 2 bases from J; junction bases left unmatched: 5. This CDR3 region has 15 residues.

This sequence joins TRBV11-2 and TRBJ2-1, with 9 nucleotides matching TRBD2. In germline, CDR1 is SGHAT, CDR2 FQNNGV. V was clipped by 11 bases and J by 9 bases; unmatched bases: 26. This CDR3 has 18 amino acids. The DNA of the CDR3 is TGTGCCTGGGGCCGTATAGCGGGGGCCCCCTTTGAAAGAACTGAGCAGTTCTTC. Translating it yields CAWGRIAGAPFERTEQFF.

The rearrangement joins TRBV27 to TRBJ2-2, with 9 bases aligning to TRBD2. CDR3 size: 14 residues. The ends lost 6 bases at V and 5 bases at J; junction bases unmatched: 4. Germline CDR1 and CDR2: MNHEY and SMNVEV (reference sequence). The CDR3 bases are TGTGCCAGCAGGGCGGGGGGGGTGACCGGGGAGCTGTTTTTT. It is translated as CASRAGGVTGELFF.

This clone was seen once. This chain uses TRBV3-1 (or the pseudogene TRBV3-2) with TRBJ2-5; D possibly corresponds to TRBD2 (6 bases). V dropped 7 bases and J dropped 7 bases, with 22 bases sitting between them. Germline CDR1 reads LGHDT; CDR2 reads YNNKEL (reference sequence). CDR3 length: 15 residues. The CDR3 DNA is TGTGCCAGCACCACACACAGGAGGGGATCGGGGACCCAGTACTTC. The encoded protein is CASTTHRRGSGTQYF.

CDR3 coding DNA: TGTGCCAGCAGTACTGGACAGGGAGGTAGCTACGAGCAGTACTTC. It yields the protein CASSTGQGGSYEQYF. The chain uses TRBV6-5 and TRBJ2-7; 8 nucleotides agree with TRBD1. V shed 5 bases, J shed 3 bases, and the junction held 9 bases outside the gene matches. From germline, CDR1 is MNHEY and CDR2 SVGAGI. The CDR3 has 15 residues.

The chain joins TRBV18 to TRBJ1-2, with TRBD1 matching over 7 bases. The trim removed 2 bases at V and 4 bases at J, leaving 4 bases unmatched. Germline assignment: CDR1 KGHSH and CDR2 LQKENI. CDR3 length: 14 residues. The CDR3 loop is CASSPTGDGYGYTF. CDR3 nucleotide sequence: TGTGCCAGCTCACCAACAGGGGACGGCTATGGCTACACCTTC.

V and J are TRBV5-1 and TRBJ2-7; weak D call: TRBD1 (8 bases). The germline CDR1 and CDR2 sequences are SGHRS and YFSETQ. This CDR3 comprises 15 residues. The V end was cut by 3 bases, the J end by 2 bases, with 15 bases between. CDR3 DNA: TGCGCCAGCAGCTGGGGGGGACAGGAAGCCTACGAGCAGTACTTC. This codes for CASSWGGQEAYEQYF.

The chain is built from TRBV7-9 and TRBJ2-5; tentative D call: TRBD2 (7 bases). Between the trimmed V and J ends, which lost 5 bases and 5 bases, there was a span of 21 bases. CDR1 is SEHNR, CDR2 FQNEAQ, per germline (reference sequence). This CDR3 contains 16 residues. CDR3 protein: CASSPPVGGARETQYF. Written as DNA, the CDR3 is TGTGCCAGCAGCCCACCCGTGGGGGGGGCACGGGAGACCCAGTACTTC.

This clone appeared once. The rearrangement joins TRBV11-2 to TRBJ2-7; TRBD2 matches 9 bases. Germline V gives CDR1 SGHAT, CDR2 FQNNGV. This CDR3 is 19 amino acids long. With 0 bases clipped from V and 0 bases from J, the junction kept 12 bases outside the gene matches. The CDR3 protein is CASSLDLGSGGRTSYEQYF. The CDR3 DNA is TGTGCCAGCAGCTTAGATCTGGGTAGCGGGGGCCGGACCTCCTACGAGCAGTACTTC.